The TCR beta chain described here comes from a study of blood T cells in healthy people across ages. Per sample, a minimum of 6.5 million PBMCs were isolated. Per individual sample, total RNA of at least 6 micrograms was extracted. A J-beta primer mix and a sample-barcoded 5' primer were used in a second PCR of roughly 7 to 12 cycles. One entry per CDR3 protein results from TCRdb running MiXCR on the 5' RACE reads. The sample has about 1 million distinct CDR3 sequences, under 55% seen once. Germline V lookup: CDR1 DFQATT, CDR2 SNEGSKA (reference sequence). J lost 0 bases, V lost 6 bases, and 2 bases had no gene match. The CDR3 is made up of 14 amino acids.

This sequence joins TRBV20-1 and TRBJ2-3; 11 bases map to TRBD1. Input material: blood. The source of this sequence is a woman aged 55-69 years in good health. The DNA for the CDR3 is TGCAGTGCCGGGACAGGGGGAAGCACAGATACGCAGTATTTT. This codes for CSAGTGGSTDTQYF.